This TCR beta chain is drawn from a study of Graves' ophthalmopathy and Graves' hyperthyroidism. This CDR3 contains 13 residues. The V end lost 3 bases, the J end lost 0 bases, and 6 bases lay between the germline ends. Per germline, CDR1 SGHRS and CDR2 YFSETQ. Amplification from RNA transcripts yielded the TCR beta CDR3 regions. The workflow started with a first-round RT-PCR run with HTBI primers and then moved on to a second-round multiplex PCR. TCRdb re-derived calls from the multiplex PCR reads in MiXCR, one entry per CDR3 protein. This table has some 370,000 distinct CDR3 sequences, approximately 18% appearing once. The study's findings and limits: Blood samples also showed most expanded thyroid clonotypes exceeding 0.001 frequency.

This clonotype has ten or more counts. Its matching antigen is unknown. The PBMCs were taken from less than 11 ml of fresh peripheral blood. J is TRBJ1-1 and V is TRBV5-1; D is undetermined. The source of this sequence is an adult woman with stable Graves' hyperthyroidism. The sequenced sample was peripheral blood. CDR3 residues: CASSSLLNTEAFF. CDR3 nucleotide sequence: TGCGCCAGCAGCTCCTTATTGAACACTGAAGCTTTCTTT.